One T cell receptor (beta chain) is described in this entry. V was pared by 6 bases and J by 5 bases, with 16 bases between. This CDR3 has 14 amino acids. Germline CDR1 and CDR2: MNHEY and SVGAGI. This entry is derived from a study of blood T cell repertoires in COVID-19. For the study at large: Acute and convalescent COVID-19 specimens originated in the United States, Italy and Spain. T cells, B-cell-depleted T cells, or PBMCs provided the cDNA or gDNA that served as material.

Per the original methods: Quantification of nucleated cells was approximated via reference gene primer amplification. Profiling relied on immunoSEQ multiplex PCR, and the TCRdb table lists in-frame clones only, not all of them. For V, J and clone size, that table is used; D and trimming come from the DNA. The table records fewer than 65,000 clones, around 91% of them present only once. Sequenced sample: peripheral blood. The sequence came from an older woman with COVID-19, enrolled during active disease. The chain carries TRBV6-5 and TRBJ2-5; the D gene is possibly TRBD2 (7 bases). CDR3 nucleotide sequence: TGTGCCAGCAGCCTGAGCAGGGGAGGGGAGACCCAGTACTTC. It codes for CASSLSRGGETQYF.